This T cell receptor (beta chain) is from a study of T cells in Graves' hyperthyroidism and ophthalmopathy. Findings and caveats of the study: Blood also showed most of the thyroid clonotypes that were expanded above 0.001.

TCR beta CDR3 regions were amplified from RNA. A first-round RT-PCR of the TCR CDR3 used the HTBI primer set. TCRdb analysed the multiplex PCR reads with MiXCR anew, one entry per CDR3 protein. This table holds 75,000 to 100,000 distinct CDR3 sequences, around 40% found once. The V and J ends lost 4 bases and 5 bases respectively, with 13 bases between them. The CDR3 is 14 amino acids. Germline loops: CDR1 MGHRA, CDR2 YSYEKL. This clonotype has just a few counts. Its specificity is not known. V gene TRBV4-1 combines with J gene TRBJ2-3, with D perhaps TRBD2 (6 bases). Sequenced material: peripheral blood or thyroid tissue (not recorded which). The source is a woman under 40 with Graves' hyperthyroidism. Here the CDR3 reads CASSPRDRGDTQYF. The CDR3 DNA reads TGCGCCAGCAGCCCGCGGGATCGGGGAGATACGCAGTATTTT.